What follows are 16 T cell receptor beta chains derived from one specimen sequenced in a study of CD8+ T cells in alopecia areata. Sequencing relied on a cDNA template that was reverse transcribed from extracted RNA. The table came from immunoSEQ multiplex PCR; TCRdb's copy has only in-frame clones and leaves some out. The sample holds under 70,000 clones; 95% to 97% are singletons and the top ten take approximately 24%. Sequences were derived from CD8+ T cells sorted from blood, sampled at week 0. The receptors derive from a human donor with alopecia areata.

CDR3 region: CASRLAGGPAYNEQFF. The CDR3, as DNA: TGTGCCAGCAGACTAGCGGGGGGGCCCGCCTACAATGAGCAGTTCTTC. This sequence joins TRBV6-4 and TRBJ2-1, with 13 positions matching TRBD2. There are 16 residues in the CDR3. V dropped 6 bases and J dropped 2; count of bases not matched to a gene: 4. Germline assignment: CDR1 MRHNA and CDR2 SNTAGT.

V gene TRBV25-1 combines with J gene TRBJ2-5; 14 nucleotides align to TRBD2. CDR1 is MGHDK, CDR2 SYGVNS, per germline. V shed 3 bases and J 2 bases; nucleotides not matched to a gene: 8. The CDR3 is 18 amino acids. The CDR3 DNA sequence: TGTGCCAGCAGTGATTGGACTAGCGGGGGGACCTCACAAGAGACCCAGTACTTC. Amino acids: CASSDWTSGGTSQETQYF.

The genes are TRBV29-1 and TRBJ1-1, with 9 bases matching TRBD1. With 7 bases clipped from V and 4 bases from J, the junction kept 16 bases outside the gene matches. The CDR3 contains 16 residues. Germline values: CDR1 SQVTM, CDR2 ANQGSEA. The CDR3 bases are TGCAGCGCAGCCGGACAGGGGCCTTCAGGGGGCACTGAAGCTTTCTTT. Its translation is CSAAGQGPSGGTEAFF.

The chain combines TRBV10-3 with TRBJ2-7, with D maybe TRBD1 (6 bases). The germline V gene has CDR1 ENHRY and CDR2 SYGVKD. The germline V and J ends were trimmed by 10 bases and 2 bases, with 9 bases remaining between them. This CDR3 is built from 11 residues. The CDR3: CATGTTYEQYF. Here the CDR3 DNA reads TGTGCCACCGGGACAACCTACGAGCAGTACTTC.

This chain joins TRBV19 and TRBJ2-1, with D uncertain. V lost 1 base and J 8 bases, leaving 9 bases between the germline ends. The CDR3 loop spans 13 amino acids. Germline-derived CDR1 and CDR2 are LNHDA and SQIVND (reference sequence). CDR3 bases: TGTGCCAGTAGTATAGGTCCCTTGGATGAGCAGTTCTTC. Translation: CASSIGPLDEQFF.

The CDR3 region has the DNA TGTGCCAGCAGCTCCTCCACAGCCGGATGGGGTGGCTACACCTTC. Translation gives CASSSSTAGWGGYTF. The V gene is TRBV7-9, the J gene TRBJ1-2; D not resolved. The germline CDR1 and CDR2 sequences are SEHNR and FQNEAQ (reference sequence). With 4 bases removed from V and 7 bases from J, the gap between germline ends came to 19 bases. This CDR3 is built from 15 residues.

The V call is TRBV25-1, the J call TRBJ2-7; possible D gene TRBD2, 6 bases. The germline CDR1 and CDR2 sequences are MGHDK and SYGVNS. Trimming cost V 2 bases and J 2 bases, with 10 bases left between them. This CDR3 has 14 residues. This CDR3 is CASSERGWAYEQYF. The CDR3 coding sequence is TGTGCCAGCAGTGAACGGGGGTGGGCCTACGAGCAGTACTTC.

This clone was recorded only once. This chain connects TRBV7-6 to TRBJ2-1; D uncertain. Germline CDR1 and CDR2: SGHVS and FNYEAQ. V dropped 4 bases and J dropped 9 bases, with 10 bases sitting between them. The CDR3 has 12 amino acids. As DNA, the CDR3 is TGTGCCAGCAGCTGGACGGCCGGTGAGCAGTTCTTC. Protein sequence: CASSWTAGEQFF.

Here the CDR3 reads CASSSNRDRANYGYTF. CDR3 bases: TGTGCCAGCAGCTCTAACCGGGACAGAGCTAACTATGGCTACACCTTC. The chain joins TRBV7-2 to TRBJ1-2, with 7 nucleotides matching TRBD1. This CDR3 has 16 amino acids. J lost 0 bases, V lost 4 bases, and 8 bases had no gene match. Germline V lookup: CDR1 SGHTA, CDR2 FQGNSA.

V gene TRBV5-4 combines with J gene TRBJ2-7; D not certain. Germline lookup yields CDR1 SGHNT and CDR2 YYREEE (reference sequence). V was cut by 0 bases and J by 4 bases, with 14 bases left in between. This CDR3 has 15 amino acids. Here the CDR3 DNA reads TGTGCCAGCAGCTTGGCTGGGCAAAAAGGGTACGAGCAGTACTTC. Protein: CASSLAGQKGYEQYF.

V gene TRBV15 combines with J gene TRBJ2-3; D is perhaps TRBD1 or TRBD2 (6 bases each). The CDR3 totals 15 residues. Germline V gene data show CDR1 as LNHNV and CDR2 as YYDKDF (reference sequence). Trimming shortened V by 1 base and J by 4 bases, and 12 bases separated the two germline ends. For the CDR3, the DNA is TGTGCCACCAGCAGAGTTGGGGGGCTGGCAGATACGCAGTATTTT. It encodes CATSRVGGLADTQYF.

The chain combines TRBV29-1 with TRBJ2-1, with TRBD2 matching over 10 bases. Unmatched junction bases numbered 8, after V lost 2 bases and J lost 4 bases. The V gene's germline CDR1 is SQVTM and CDR2 ANQGSEA. The CDR3 runs 16 residues. The CDR3 nucleotides read TGCAGCGTTGAATTTGAGGAGCGGGGGGGGTACAATGAGCAGTTCTTC. Amino acids: CSVEFEERGGYNEQFF.

DNA for the CDR3: TGCGCCAGCAGCCAAGAAACCTACACCGGGGAGTACGAGCAGTACTTC. It codes for CASSQETYTGEYEQYF. The chain has TRBV4-3 and TRBJ2-7; D possibly corresponds to TRBD2 (5 bases). The germline V gene encodes CDR1 LGHNA and CDR2 YSLEER. The CDR3 totals 16 residues. Trimming stripped 0 bases from V and 4 bases from J, with 16 bases between.

J is TRBJ2-5 and V is TRBV11-2; a possible D gene is TRBD2 (6 bases). The CDR3 consists of 14 residues. V lost 1 base, J lost 5 bases, and 11 bases lay in between. Germline assignment: CDR1 SGHAT and CDR2 FQNNGV. The CDR3 DNA reads as TGTGCCAGCAGCTTAGTGGGGGGAGTGGAGACCCAGTACTTC. This codes for CASSLVGGVETQYF.

The chain carries TRBV5-6 and TRBJ1-2; the match to TRBD1 covers 8 bases. The germline V gene encodes CDR1 SGHDT and CDR2 YYEEEE. V shed 2 bases, J shed 8 bases, and the junction held 5 bases outside the gene matches. The CDR3 is made up of 13 amino acids. The CDR3 region is CASSFGQGGGYTF. CDR3 sequence (DNA): TGTGCCAGCAGCTTCGGACAGGGTGGGGGCTACACCTTC.

The chain's CDR3 is CASSLVGGVSKQDTQYF. The CDR3 nucleotides are TGCGCCAGCAGCTTGGTGGGGGGAGTGAGTAAACAAGATACGCAGTATTTT. The chain has TRBV5-1 and TRBJ2-3, with a possible D match to TRBD2 (6 bases). The CDR3 totals 17 residues. Germline-derived CDR1 and CDR2 are SGHRS and YFSETQ. V was cut by 0 bases and J by 5 bases, with 19 bases left in between.